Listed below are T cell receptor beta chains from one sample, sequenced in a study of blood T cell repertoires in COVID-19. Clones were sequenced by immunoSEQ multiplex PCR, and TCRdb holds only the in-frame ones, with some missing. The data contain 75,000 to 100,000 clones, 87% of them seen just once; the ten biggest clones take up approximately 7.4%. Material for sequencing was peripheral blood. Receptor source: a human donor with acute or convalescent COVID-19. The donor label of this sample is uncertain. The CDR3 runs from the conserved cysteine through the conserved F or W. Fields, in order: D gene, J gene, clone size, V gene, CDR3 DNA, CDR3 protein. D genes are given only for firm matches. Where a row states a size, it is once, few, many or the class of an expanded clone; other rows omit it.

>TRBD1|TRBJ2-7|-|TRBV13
TGTGCCAGCAGCCCACCTCCGGGACAGCGCCTCGCAAACTACGAGCAGTACTTC
CASSPPPGQRLANYEQYF
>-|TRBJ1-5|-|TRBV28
TGTGCCAGCAGTTCCCCCCCGACAGGACCCGGCAATCAGCCCCAGCATTTT
CASSSPPTGPGNQPQHF
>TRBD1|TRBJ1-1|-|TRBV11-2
TGTGCCAGCAGCTATGGGACAGGGTATTACACTGAAGCTTTCTTT
CASSYGTGYYTEAFF
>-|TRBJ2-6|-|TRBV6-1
TGTGCCAGCAGGGAAACCTTGGGCAGGGGCGACTCTGGGGCCAACGTCCTGACTTTC
CASRETLGRGDSGANVLTF
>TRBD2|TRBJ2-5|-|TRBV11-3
TGTGCCAGCAGCTTGTCCGGGACTAGCGGGGGCACGATGGGGACCCAGTACTTC
CASSLSGTSGGTMGTQYF
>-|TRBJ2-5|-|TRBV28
TGTGCCAGCAGCAGACTCGGACAGTACCAAGAGACCCAGTACTTC
CASSRLGQYQETQYF
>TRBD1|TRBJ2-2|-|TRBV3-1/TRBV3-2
TGTGCCAGCAGCCAGATGGGACAGGGCGGCGGGGAGCTGTTTTTT
CASSQMGQGGGELFF
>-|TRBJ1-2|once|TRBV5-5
TGTGCCAGCAGCTTGATAACCCAACCAGGCTATGGCTACACCTTC
CASSLITQPGYGYTF
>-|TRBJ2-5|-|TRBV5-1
TGCGCCAGCAGCTTGGGGGGGCTAGCTCAAGAGACCCAGTACTTC
CASSLGGLAQETQYF
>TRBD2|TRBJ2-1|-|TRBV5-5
TGTGCCAGCAGCTTGGAACTAGCGGCCTCCTACAATGAGCAGTTCTTC
CASSLELAASYNEQFF
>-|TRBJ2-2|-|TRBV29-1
TGCAGCGTTAGCCCGGGACTCAGAAACACCGGGGAGCTGTTTTTT
CSVSPGLRNTGELFF
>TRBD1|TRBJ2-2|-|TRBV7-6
TGTGCCAGCAGCCGACGGACAGGGGAGGGGACCGGGGAGCTGTTTTTT
CASSRRTGEGTGELFF
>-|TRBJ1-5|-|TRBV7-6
TGTGCCAGCAGCCCACGGGACACCGAAACATATAGCAATCAGCCCCAGCATTTT
CASSPRDTETYSNQPQHF
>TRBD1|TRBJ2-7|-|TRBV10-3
TGTGCCATCAGTGTAGAGACAGGGTTTCAGTACTTC
CAISVETGFQYF
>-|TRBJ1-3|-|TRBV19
TGTGCCAGTAGTATAGACAGGACTGGAAACACCATATATTTT
CASSIDRTGNTIYF
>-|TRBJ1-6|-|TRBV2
TGTGCCAGTCATCAGGCCTATTCACCCCTCCACTTT
CASHQAYSPLHF
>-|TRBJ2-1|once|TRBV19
TGTGCCAGTAGTATGGTCGTAGACTTTTATTACAATGAGCAGTTCTTC
CASSMVVDFYYNEQFF
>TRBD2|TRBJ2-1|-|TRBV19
TGTGCCAGTTCCGTCACTAGCGGGGCCTCCAATGAGCAGTTCTTC
CASSVTSGASNEQFF
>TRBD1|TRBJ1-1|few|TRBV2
TGTGCCAGTTACCGGGACAGAAAAAATGAAGCTTTCTTT
CASYRDRKNEAFF
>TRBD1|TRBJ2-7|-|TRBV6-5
TGTGCCAGCAGACCCCCCGGGACAGGGTTACACGAGCAGTACTTC
CASRPPGTGLHEQYF
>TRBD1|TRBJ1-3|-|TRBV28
TGTGCCAGCAGCCAGGGACAGACTGGAAACACCATATATTTT
CASSQGQTGNTIYF
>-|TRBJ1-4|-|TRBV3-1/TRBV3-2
TGTGCCAGCAGCCCAGGCGGGGGGTTAGGGGAAAAACTGTTTTTT
CASSPGGGLGEKLFF
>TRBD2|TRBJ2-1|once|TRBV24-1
TGTGCCACCTCGGTAGCGGGGGGAAATTTGGATGAGCAGTTCTTC
CATSVAGGNLDEQFF
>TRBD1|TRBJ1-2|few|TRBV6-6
TGTGCCAGCAGTCAGGACAGGGGACTCCTCCTGCACTATGGCTACACCTTC
CASSQDRGLLLHYGYTF
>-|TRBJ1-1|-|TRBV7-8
TGTGCCAGCAGTCTAGCAGGGGTCGCTGAAGCTTTCTTT
CASSLAGVAEAFF
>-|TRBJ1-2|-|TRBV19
TGTGCCAGTAGTATAGGCCACAGCTCAATCTCTAACTATGGCTACACCTTC
CASSIGHSSISNYGYTF
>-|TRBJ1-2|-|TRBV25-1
TGTGCCAGCAGTGGATCGGGGGTCCACTATGGCTACACCTTC
CASSGSGVHYGYTF
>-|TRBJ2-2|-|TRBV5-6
TGTGCCAGCAGCAATCACCTCTTTGAAAGGGGAACCGGGGAGCTGTTTTTT
CASSNHLFERGTGELFF
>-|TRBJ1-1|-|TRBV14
TGTGCCAGCAGCCAATTCTCAGGGGTGAACACTGAAGCTTTCTTT
CASSQFSGVNTEAFF
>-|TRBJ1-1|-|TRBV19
TGTGCCAGTAGTATAATGATGCAACAGGACACTGAAGCTTTCTTT
CASSIMMQQDTEAFF
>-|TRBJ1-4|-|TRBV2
TGTGCCAGCAGCGAAGATATTAGTGGTGAAAAACTGTTTTTT
CASSEDISGEKLFF
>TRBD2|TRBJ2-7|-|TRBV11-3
TGTGCCAGCAGCCCTAGCGGGGCCTACGAGCAGTACTTC
CASSPSGAYEQYF
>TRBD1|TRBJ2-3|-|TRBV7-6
TGTGCCAGCAGCTCCTCACCTAGACAGGGAGGCACAGATACGCAGTATTTT
CASSSSPRQGGTDTQYF
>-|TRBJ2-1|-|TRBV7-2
TGTGCCAGCAGCTCGGTCGGGGGTCTCGACAATGAGCAGTTCTTC
CASSSVGGLDNEQFF
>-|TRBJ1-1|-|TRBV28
TGTGCCAGCAGATCCCTACAGGGTCTCAATGAAGCTTTCTTT
CASRSLQGLNEAFF
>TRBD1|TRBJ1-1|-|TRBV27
TGTGCCAGCAGTTGGGGACAGGGTGGCAAGGGGAACACTGAAGCTTTCTTT
CASSWGQGGKGNTEAFF
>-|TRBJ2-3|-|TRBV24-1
TGTGCCACCAGTGATTTTGGCAGGGGAGCCACAGATACGCAGTATTTT
CATSDFGRGATDTQYF
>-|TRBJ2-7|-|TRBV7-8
TGTGCCAGCAGCCATCTCACCGAACTCCGCTACGAGCAGTACTTC
CASSHLTELRYEQYF
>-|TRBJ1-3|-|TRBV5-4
TGTGCCAGCAGCTTGGACCAGGGCCCTGGAAACACCATATATTTT
CASSLDQGPGNTIYF
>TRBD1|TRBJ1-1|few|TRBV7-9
TGTGCCAGCAGCAGCAGGGGGGCCAACACTGAAGCTTTCTTT
CASSSRGANTEAFF
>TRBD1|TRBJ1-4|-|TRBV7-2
TGTGCCAGCAGCCCCAGGGGGCTGAGTGAAAAACTGTTTTTT
CASSPRGLSEKLFF
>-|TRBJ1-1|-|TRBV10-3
TGTGCCATCAGTGAGACCGCGATGAACACTGAAGCTTTCTTT
CAISETAMNTEAFF
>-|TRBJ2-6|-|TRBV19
TGTGCCAGTAGCTCTGGTGGAGCTGGGGCCAACGTCCTGACTTTC
CASSSGGAGANVLTF
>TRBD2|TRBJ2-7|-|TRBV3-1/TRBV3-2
TGTGCCAGCAGCCCTAGCGGGGGGGCCTACGAGCAGTACTTC
CASSPSGGAYEQYF
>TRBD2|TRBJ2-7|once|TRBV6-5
TGTGCCAGCAGTTACTCGACACGGGGGGGCCTTTCCGAGCAGTACTTC
CASSYSTRGGLSEQYF